Following are 2 T cell receptor beta chains from one sample sequenced in a study of T cell changes during pregnancy in multiple sclerosis. Sequenced by immunoSEQ multiplex PCR; TCRdb stores in-frame clones only, minus some. The sample holds tens of thousands of clones, around 92% seen once. The input for sequencing was CD4+ T cells from peripheral blood mononuclear cells, taken in the second trimester of pregnancy. These receptors were obtained from a female donor with multiple sclerosis, enrolled in a pregnancy study.

V gene TRBV7-3 combines with J gene TRBJ1-1; the match to TRBD1 covers 9 bases. The CDR3 has 15 amino acids. Germline V gives CDR1 SGHTA, CDR2 FQGTGA. The V gene end was trimmed by 6 bases and the J gene end by 5 bases; junction bases not matched to a gene: 10. The CDR3 coding sequence is TGTGCCAGCAGACAGACAGGGGGATCGGGTACTGAAGCTTTCTTT. Its protein product is CASRQTGGSGTEAFF.

This clone was counted a single time. V gene TRBV29-1 combines with J gene TRBJ1-2, with TRBD1 matching over 9 bases. The CDR3 loop spans 13 amino acids. Trimming removed 7 bases from V and 2 bases from J; junction bases left unmatched: 5. Germline V gene data show CDR1 as SQVTM and CDR2 as ANQGSEA. The CDR3: CSARTGGNYGYTF. The CDR3, as DNA: TGCAGCGCAAGAACAGGGGGCAACTATGGCTACACCTTC. Full variable domain (rest looked up from reference TRBV29-1 and TRBJ1-2): SAVISQKPSRDICQRGTSLTIQCQVDSQVTMMFWYRQQPGQSLTLIATANQGSEATYESGFVIDKFPISRPNLTFSTLTVSNMSPEDSSIYLCSARTGGNYGYTFGSGTRLTVV.